The entry that follows covers one T cell receptor beta chain sequence. CDR3 length: 13 residues. Germline V gene data show CDR1 as KGHSH and CDR2 as LQKENI. Germline trimming cut 6 bases from V and 6 bases from J; bases unmatched to any gene: 3. These data originate in a study of blood T cell repertoires in COVID-19. Using immunoSEQ multiplex PCR, the repertoire was profiled, and TCRdb retains in-frame clones only, with some absent. The table includes more than 95,000 clones, about four fifths detected once. The source of this sequence is a young man with COVID-19, enrolled during active disease. The sample was peripheral blood. V usage is TRBV18 and J usage is TRBJ1-2, with 11 positions matching TRBD1. The CDR3: CASSRTGGDGYTF. The CDR3 DNA is TGTGCCAGCTCCCGGACAGGGGGCGATGGCTACACCTTC.